This is a list of T cell receptor beta chains from one sample in a study of shared clonotypes between healthy human individuals. Using immunoSEQ multiplex PCR, the repertoire was profiled, and TCRdb retains in-frame clones only, with some absent. The sample contains about 1.1 million clones, roughly 80% of which appear only once. Sequencing was performed on memory CD4+ T cells from PBMCs. The receptors here all came from a man between 18 and 29 years old in good health. Some clones in this sample may be carry-over from other donors' samples. CDR3s include the opening cysteine and the closing phenylalanine or tryptophan. A D gene is named only where the DNA matches it firmly. Size is stated for part of the rows, as once, few or many counts, or as a class when the clone is expanded.

abundance | j_gene | v_gene | d_gene | len | CDR3aa | CDR3nt
. | TRBJ2-7 | TRBV18 | . | 15 | CASSLIAANSYEQYF | TGTGCCAGCTCACTCATCGCAGCGAACTCCTACGAGCAGTACTTC
. | TRBJ2-1 | TRBV7-3 | TRBD1 | 14 | CASSLNDRDNEQFF | TGTGCCAGCAGCTTAAATGACAGGGACAATGAGCAGTTCTTC
. | TRBJ1-2 | TRBV7-3 | TRBD1 | 14 | CASSPDRGGYGYTF | TGTGCCAGCAGCCCGGACAGGGGTGGGTATGGCTACACCTTC
. | TRBJ2-1 | TRBV11-2 | . | 15 | CASSSPRWRGNEQFF | TGTGCCAGCAGCTCCCCCAGGTGGCGAGGCAATGAGCAGTTCTTC
few | TRBJ1-2 | TRBV18 | TRBD1 | 14 | CASSPRDRGSGYTF | TGTGCCAGCTCACCCCGGGACAGGGGAAGCGGCTACACCTTC
. | TRBJ1-1 | TRBV10-3 | . | 14 | CAITPRADRTEAFF | TGTGCCATCACGCCCAGGGCGGATAGGACTGAAGCTTTCTTT
. | TRBJ2-2 | TRBV11-2 | TRBD2 | 16 | CASRSAGELGGGELFF | TGTGCCAGCAGATCGGCGGGAGAACTCGGGGGCGGGGAGCTGTTTTTT
. | TRBJ2-7 | TRBV25-1 | TRBD1 | 14 | CASSDSGGPHEQYF | TGTGCCAGCAGTGATTCAGGGGGCCCCCACGAGCAGTACTTC
. | TRBJ2-3 | TRBV2 | . | 12 | CASSRGTDTQYF | TGTGCCAGCAGTAGGGGCACAGATACGCAGTATTTT
. | TRBJ2-7 | TRBV28 | . | 12 | CASSLFGYEQYF | TGTGCCAGCAGTTTGTTTGGCTACGAGCAGTACTTC
few | TRBJ2-5 | TRBV28 | . | 13 | CASSFGGIQTQYF | TGTGCCAGCAGTTTCGGAGGTATACAGACCCAGTACTTC
. | TRBJ1-2 | TRBV27 | TRBD1 | 15 | CASSLTTRGQLGYTF | TGTGCCAGCAGTTTAACAACCCGGGGACAGCTTGGCTACACCTTC
. | TRBJ2-1 | TRBV4-1 | . | 14 | CASSQEWSSNEQFF | TGCGCCAGCAGCCAAGAATGGTCGAGCAATGAGCAGTTCTTC
few | TRBJ2-1 | TRBV2 | TRBD1 | 12 | CASSLDRDEQFF | TGTGCCAGCAGTCTTGACAGGGACGAGCAGTTCTTC
few | TRBJ1-2 | TRBV28 | . | 12 | CASSPANYGYTF | TGTGCCAGCAGTCCGGCGAACTATGGCTACACCTTC
. | TRBJ2-6 | TRBV18 | TRBD2 | 17 | CASSPVGGEPGANVLTF | TGTGCCAGCTCACCAGTCGGGGGGGAGCCTGGGGCCAACGTCCTGACTTTC
. | TRBJ2-7 | TRBV6-6 | TRBD2 | 15 | CASRSTGTTPHEQYF | TGTGCCAGCAGATCAACCGGGACTACCCCTCACGAGCAGTACTTC
once | TRBJ2-7 | TRBV5-1 | . | 13 | CASSLDGAYEQYF | TGCGCCAGCAGCTTGGACGGAGCCTACGAGCAGTACTTC
many | TRBJ1-5 | TRBV7-8 | TRBD1 | 15 | CASSLDRGLYQPQHF | TGTGCCAGCAGCTTAGACAGGGGTCTGTATCAGCCCCAGCATTTT
. | TRBJ2-7 | TRBV28 | TRBD1 | 15 | CASSEDRATSYEQYF | TGTGCCAGCAGCGAGGACAGGGCGACCTCCTACGAGCAGTACTTC
. | TRBJ1-1 | TRBV15 | . | 14 | CATSRDSMNTEAFF | TGTGCCACCAGCAGGGACAGCATGAACACTGAAGCTTTCTTT
. | TRBJ2-5 | TRBV5-4 | . | 13 | CASSLGVLETQYF | TGTGCCAGCAGCTTAGGGGTTTTAGAGACCCAGTACTTC
. | TRBJ2-2 | TRBV10-3 | TRBD1 | 14 | CATRDREATGELFF | TGTGCCACCAGGGACAGGGAAGCGACCGGGGAGCTGTTTTTT
. | TRBJ2-1 | TRBV28 | . | 11 | CASSLSGEQFF | TGTGCCAGCAGTTTATCGGGCGAGCAGTTCTTC
once | TRBJ2-7 | TRBV6-5 | . | 13 | CASRLDSSHEQYF | TGTGCCAGCAGACTGGACAGTAGCCACGAGCAGTACTTC
few | TRBJ1-1 | TRBV6-5 | . | 16 | CASSYSRSGANTEAFF | TGTGCCAGCAGTTACTCGCGGTCGGGGGCCAACACTGAAGCTTTCTTT
. | TRBJ2-7 | TRBV2 | . | 14 | CASSEGPRGYEQYF | TGTGCCAGCAGTGAGGGCCCGCGGGGATACGAGCAGTACTTC
few | TRBJ2-3 | TRBV7-3 | . | 14 | CASSLGGRTDTQYF | TGTGCCAGCAGCTTGGGCGGGCGCACAGATACGCAGTATTTT
. | TRBJ2-7 | TRBV9 | . | 15 | CASSVTGDSSYEQYF | TGTGCCAGCTCCGTAACAGGAGATAGCTCCTACGAGCAGTACTTC
. | TRBJ2-1 | TRBV7-9 | TRBD2 | 15 | CASSRLAGGYNEQFF | TGTGCCAGCAGCCGACTAGCGGGAGGGTACAATGAGCAGTTCTTC
. | TRBJ2-2 | TRBV6-5 | . | 16 | CASSFRRGSRPGELFF | TGTGCCAGCAGTTTCCGGAGGGGGAGCCGGCCCGGGGAGCTGTTTTTT
few | TRBJ2-6 | TRBV10-3 | . | 18 | CAISDESSLGGRANVLTF | TGTGCCATCAGTGATGAATCTAGCTTGGGCGGTAGGGCCAACGTCCTGACTTTC
. | TRBJ1-5 | TRBV28 | TRBD1 | 14 | CASVSAGGYEPQHF | TGTGCCAGCGTTTCGGCAGGGGGCTATGAGCCCCAGCATTTT
. | TRBJ2-3 | TRBV7-8 | . | 16 | CASSPRATESTDTQYF | TGTGCCAGCAGCCCTCGGGCGACAGAATCCACAGATACGCAGTATTTT
. | TRBJ2-3 | TRBV6-4 | . | 15 | CASSYEPTSTDTQYF | TGTGCCAGCAGTTACGAACCTACTAGCACAGATACGCAGTATTTT
once | TRBJ2-7 | TRBV30 | . | 11 | CAWRHTYEQYF | TGTGCCTGGAGACATACCTACGAGCAGTACTTC
. | TRBJ1-5 | TRBV4-2 | . | 15 | CASSQDGKINQPQHF | TGTGCCAGCAGCCAAGATGGGAAGATTAATCAGCCCCAGCATTTT
many | TRBJ1-3 | TRBV7-8 | . | 12 | CASSLVGGTIYF | TGTGCCAGCAGCTTAGTAGGGGGCACCATATATTTT
. | TRBJ2-7 | TRBV5-1 | TRBD1 | 14 | CASSQPGQGNEQYF | TGCGCCAGCAGCCAACCGGGACAGGGGAACGAGCAGTACTTC
. | TRBJ2-5 | TRBV5-6 | . | 14 | CASSDQGGGMTQYF | TGTGCCAGCAGCGACCAGGGTGGGGGTATGACCCAGTACTTC
. | TRBJ1-2 | TRBV5-4 | . | 16 | CASSPGWGAANYGYTF | TGTGCCAGCAGCCCGGGTTGGGGGGCCGCTAACTATGGCTACACCTTC
. | TRBJ2-5 | TRBV6-1 | TRBD2 | 14 | CASSESQGGETQYF | TGTGCCAGCAGTGAGTCGCAGGGAGGGGAGACCCAGTACTTC
few | TRBJ2-1 | TRBV5-1 | TRBD2 | 15 | CASSLDGRGYNEQFF | TGCGCCAGCAGCTTGGACGGGAGGGGGTACAATGAGCAGTTCTTC
. | TRBJ1-5 | TRBV4-2 | . | 13 | CASSHLGNQPQHF | TGTGCCAGCAGCCATCTGGGCAATCAGCCCCAGCATTTT
. | TRBJ2-5 | TRBV5-6 | . | 13 | CASSWLRQETQYF | TGTGCCAGCAGCTGGCTCAGGCAAGAGACCCAGTACTTC
. | TRBJ1-4 | TRBV27 | . | 19 | CASSLYPPAIGGGDEKLFF | TGTGCCAGCAGTTTATATCCCCCGGCGATCGGAGGGGGAGATGAAAAACTGTTTTTT
. | TRBJ1-4 | TRBV28 | . | 15 | CASRIDQGSNEKLFF | TGTGCCAGCAGAATCGACCAGGGGAGCAATGAAAAACTGTTTTTT
. | TRBJ2-3 | TRBV7-8 | TRBD2 | 18 | CASSLEANGRAWADTQYF | TGTGCCAGCAGCTTAGAGGCTAACGGGAGGGCATGGGCAGATACGCAGTATTTT
few | TRBJ1-2 | TRBV5-1 | . | 13 | CASSLTANYGYTF | TGCGCCAGCAGCTTGACAGCTAACTATGGCTACACCTTC
. | TRBJ2-1 | TRBV30 | TRBD2 | 14 | CAWSLGLAVNEQFF | TGTGCCTGGAGTTTGGGTCTAGCGGTTAATGAGCAGTTCTTC
few | TRBJ1-5 | TRBV28 | . | 13 | CASSAFGDQPQHF | TGTGCCAGCAGTGCCTTTGGGGATCAGCCCCAGCATTTT
. | TRBJ1-1 | TRBV28 | . | 14 | CASSPTPRVTEAFF | TGTGCCAGCAGCCCTACGCCACGGGTCACTGAAGCTTTCTTT
. | TRBJ2-5 | TRBV6-1 | . | 15 | CASSEGSLGRETQYF | TGTGCCAGCAGTGAAGGGTCCTTAGGACGAGAGACCCAGTACTTC
few | TRBJ2-5 | TRBV28 | . | 13 | CASFFQGGETQYF | TGTGCCAGCTTTTTTCAGGGTGGAGAGACCCAGTACTTC
. | TRBJ2-2 | TRBV15 | . | 18 | CATSSDEERGRNTGELFF | TGTGCCACCAGCAGTGACGAAGAGAGGGGCCGAAACACCGGGGAGCTGTTTTTT